This T cell receptor (beta chain) came from a study of blood T cell repertoires in COVID-19. The wider study: COVID-19 samples from acute and convalescent phases originated in the United States, Italy and Spain. From T cells, B-cell-depleted T cells, or PBMCs came the material, which was cDNA or gDNA.

The CDR3 is 12 amino acids. Trimming stripped 5 bases from V and 9 bases from J, with 11 bases between. Germline V gene data show CDR1 as SEHNR and CDR2 as FQNEAQ (reference sequence). Original processing notes: Scientists estimated how many nucleated cells there were by amplifying reference gene primers. Only in-frame clones appear in the TCRdb table, and some are missing; sequencing was by immunoSEQ multiplex PCR. The V and J calls and clone size come from that table; D and trimming were worked out from the DNA. The sample lists roughly 300,000 clones, more than 75% occurring once. Participants reported their clinical history, and cohort assignment relied on those reports.

The sequence was collected from a woman in her thirties or forties with acute COVID-19. Sequencing used PBMCs or T cells enriched from blood (not recorded which). The V gene is TRBV7-9, the J gene TRBJ1-5; D possibly corresponds to TRBD1 (5 bases). For the CDR3, the DNA is TGTGCCAGCAGCCGCCCTCAGGGGCCCCAGCATTTT. Protein sequence: CASSRPQGPQHF.